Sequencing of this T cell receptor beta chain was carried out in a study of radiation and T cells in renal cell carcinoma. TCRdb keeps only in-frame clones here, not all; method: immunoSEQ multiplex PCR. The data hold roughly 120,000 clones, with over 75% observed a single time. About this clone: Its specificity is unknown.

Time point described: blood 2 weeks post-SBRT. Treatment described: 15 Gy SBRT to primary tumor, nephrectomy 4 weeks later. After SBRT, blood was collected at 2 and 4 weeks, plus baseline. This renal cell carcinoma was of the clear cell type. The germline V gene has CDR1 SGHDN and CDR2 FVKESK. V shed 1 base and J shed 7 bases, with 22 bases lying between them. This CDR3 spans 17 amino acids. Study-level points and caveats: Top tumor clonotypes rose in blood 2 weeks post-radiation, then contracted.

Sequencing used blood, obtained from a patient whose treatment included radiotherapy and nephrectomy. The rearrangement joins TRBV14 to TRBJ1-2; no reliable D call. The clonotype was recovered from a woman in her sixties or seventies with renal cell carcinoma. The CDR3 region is CASSQGGGIVFGSGYTF. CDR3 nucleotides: TGTGCCAGCAGCCAAGGCGGAGGGATAGTATTTGGTTCTGGCTACACCTTC.